This T cell receptor (beta chain) stems from a study of T cell responses to AZD1222 COVID-19 vaccine. The CDR3 has 15 residues. Germline CDR1 is LGHNA and CDR2 is YSLEER. Trimming stripped 1 base from V and 1 base from J, with 5 bases between. Profiled with immunoSEQ multiplex PCR; TCRdb holds only in-frame clones, not every one. The sample lists about 150,000 clones, approximately 90% occurring once. The chain employs TRBV4-3 and TRBJ1-6, with D hard to call. This specimen consisted of peripheral blood, obtained after recovery from COVID-19. This receptor was taken from an adult who had recovered from COVID-19. The CDR3, as DNA: TGCGCCAGCAGCCAAGGAGGTTCCTATAATTCACCCCTCCACTTT. Translated: CASSQGGSYNSPLHF.